The text below deals with one T cell receptor (beta chain). Its antigen is still unknown. The entry originates in a study of T cells in Graves' hyperthyroidism and ophthalmopathy. Duration under 3 months, a NOSPECS grade of at least 4, and a Clinical Activity Score of at least 3 characterized the ophthalmopathy patients. V was clipped by 5 bases and J by 3 bases, with 17 bases between them. Germline assignment: CDR1 MDHEN and CDR2 SYDVKM. The CDR3 extends over 15 amino acids. Study-wide points: Most thyroid-expanded clonotypes above 0.001 were also found in blood.

Amplified TCR beta CDR3 regions came from RNA transcripts. First-round RT-PCR of the TCR CDR3 relied on the HTBI primer set. TCRdb used MiXCR to reprocess the multiplex PCR reads, holding one entry per CDR3 protein. Of around 350,000 distinct CDR3 sequences in the sample, about 14% were seen once. The sample consisted of blood. The clonotype comes from a woman aged 25 to 45 with Graves' ophthalmopathy. The V and J genes are TRBV28 and TRBJ2-7, with a possible D match to TRBD1 (6 bases). This CDR3 is CASSRSTGTLYEQYF. CDR3 nucleotides: TGTGCCAGCAGTCGCTCGACCGGGACACTCTACGAGCAGTACTTC.